The 21 T cell receptor beta chains below were found in one sample sequenced in a study of Ad26.COV2.S vaccination and SARS-CoV-2 variants (dated by TCRdb to the early 2020s). Library preparation was by the immunoSEQ multiplex PCR assay. TCRdb re-hosts the immuneACCESS table, in-frame sequences only. Its copies lack some clones; in the studies checked, an unresolved V gene accounts for under half of them, and the cause for the rest is not known. The sample has fewer than 600,000 clones on record, approximately 90% of them singletons. The biggest ten clones account for roughly 1.7% of the sample. The sample's treatment or condition label is to be understood as: around 19 received Ad26.COV2.S at low or high dose, single or two shots; about 5 received placebo; per-sample allocation not given. For vaccine and placebo recipients, the sequenced repertoires came from samples collected on day 63 after the first injection.

Material: peripheral blood, obtained in a trial of Ad26.COV2.S vaccine versus placebo. These receptor sequences come from a person aged 18-65 years who received the Ad26.COV2.S COVID-19 vaccine or a placebo.

The V and J genes are TRBV10-3 and TRBJ1-4; the D gene is possibly TRBD1 (5 bases). The ends were cut back, 0 bases at V and 7 bases at J, with 12 bases in the middle. Per germline, CDR1 ENHRY and CDR2 SYGVKD. The CDR3 is 15 residues long. This CDR3 is CAISESRQGGEKLFF. CDR3 sequence (DNA): TGTGCCATCAGTGAGTCAAGGCAGGGCGGTGAAAAACTGTTTTTT.

The chain has TRBV7-2 and TRBJ2-7; D is ambiguous. V lost 5 bases to trimming and J lost 4 bases, with 9 bases between them. The V gene's germline CDR1 is SGHTA and CDR2 FQGNSA. The CDR3 has 12 amino acids. The CDR3 coding sequence is TGTGCCAGCAGCCAAATTCTGTACGAGCAGTACTTC. Translating gives CASSQILYEQYF.

This sequence joins TRBV19 and TRBJ1-5; D uncertain. Per the germline V gene, CDR1 is LNHDA and CDR2 is SQIVND (reference sequence). There are 15 residues in the CDR3. The V end lost 3 bases, the J end lost 1 base, and 10 bases lay between the germline ends. CDR3 region: CASSMIADSNQPQHF. The DNA for the CDR3 is TGTGCCAGTAGTATGATAGCAGACAGCAATCAGCCCCAGCATTTT. The full variable domain, its missing parts supplied by reference TRBV19 and TRBJ1-5, is DGGITQSPKYLFRKEGQNVTLSCEQNLNHDAMYWYRQDPGQGLRLIYYSQIVNDFQKGDIAEGYSVSREKKESFPLTVTSAQKNPTAFYLCASSMIADSNQPQHFGDGTRLSIL.

This sequence joins TRBV6-5 and TRBJ2-5; D not certain. CDR1 is MNHEY, CDR2 SVGAGI, per germline. The CDR3 extends over 15 amino acids. Between the trimmed V and J ends, which lost 0 bases and 12 bases, there was a span of 20 bases. The CDR3 sequence is CASSYSSGGSYPKYF. DNA for the CDR3: TGTGCCAGCAGTTACTCCTCCGGCGGTTCATACCCGAAGTACTTC.

There are a few counts of this clone. The J gene is TRBJ1-3, the V gene TRBV5-5; D gene ambiguous. CDR3 length: 16 amino acids. V was clipped by 4 bases and J by 0 bases, with 14 bases between them. The germline CDR1 and CDR2 sequences are SGHKS and YYEKEE (reference sequence). The CDR3 DNA reads TGTGCCAGCAGCCCATCATGGTCATACTCTGGAAACACCATATATTTT. This codes for CASSPSWSYSGNTIYF. Full variable domain (outside the CDR3, taken from reference TRBV5-5 and TRBJ1-3): DAGVTQSPTHLIKTRGQQVTLRCSPISGHKSVSWYQQVLGQGPQFIFQYYEKEERGRGNFPDRFSARQFPNYSSELNVNALLLGDSALYLCASSPSWSYSGNTIYFGEGSWLTVV.

This chain uses TRBV27 with TRBJ1-4; 9 bases are a match to TRBD1. The CDR3 loop spans 16 amino acids. Per germline, CDR1 MNHEY and CDR2 SMNVEV (reference sequence). V was clipped by 3 bases and J by 8 bases; unmatched bases: 10. CDR3 in DNA: TGTGCCAGCAGTTTTTCTCCGGGACAGGGAGACGAAAAACTGTTTTTT. Residues: CASSFSPGQGDEKLFF.

The CDR3 here is CASSSTSGWAFF. CDR3 sequence (DNA): TGTGCCAGCAGCTCAACGTCCGGGTGGGCTTTCTTT. The genes are TRBV7-9 and TRBJ1-1; the D is unclear. From germline, CDR1 is SEHNR and CDR2 FQNEAQ (reference sequence). The V end was cut by 4 bases, the J end by 11 bases, with 14 bases between. This CDR3 comprises 12 residues.

A single count supports this clone. This chain connects TRBV5-8 to TRBJ2-7; D could derive from TRBD1 or TRBD2 (5 bases each). Trimming stripped 3 bases from V and 2 bases from J, with 15 bases between. In germline, CDR1 is SGHTS, CDR2 YDEGEE. The CDR3 has 15 amino acids. The CDR3 bases are TGTGCCAGCAGCTCCCCCCGGGGCCTTACCTACGAGCAGTACTTC. Translating gives CASSSPRGLTYEQYF.

The chain uses TRBV6-5 and TRBJ2-5; no clear D. Germline values: CDR1 MNHEY, CDR2 SVGAGI. V was cut by 2 bases and J by 9 bases, with 13 bases left in between. The CDR3 has 13 residues. CDR3: CASSYRPVEAQYF. The DNA of the CDR3 is TGTGCCAGCAGTTACAGGCCAGTTGAAGCCCAGTACTTC.

The V and J genes are TRBV18 and TRBJ1-5; 8 bases line up with TRBD1. Looked up from germline, CDR1 is KGHSH and CDR2 is LQKENI. With 3 bases clipped from V and 5 bases from J, the junction kept 3 bases outside the gene matches. CDR3 length equals 14 residues. CDR3 protein: CASSPMTGDQPQHF. CDR3 sequence (DNA): TGTGCCAGCTCACCTATGACAGGGGATCAGCCCCAGCATTTT. Full variable domain (rest looked up from reference TRBV18 and TRBJ1-5): NAGVMQNPRHLVRRRGQEARLRCSPMKGHSHVYWYRQLPEEGLKFMVYLQKENIIDESGMPKERFSAEFPKEGPSILRIQQVVRGDSAAYFCASSPMTGDQPQHFGDGTRLSIL.

This clone was detected once. For the CDR3, the DNA is TGTGCCACCAGTGATTCCTTAGCGGGGGCCAATGAGCAGTTCTTC. Protein: CATSDSLAGANEQFF. The V call is TRBV24-1, the J call TRBJ2-1, with 9 bases matching TRBD2. This CDR3 spans 15 amino acids. The V gene end was trimmed by 2 bases and the J gene end by 6 bases; junction bases not matched to a gene: 4. In germline, CDR1 is KGHDR, CDR2 SFDVKD.

CDR3 DNA: TGTGCCAGCGGGGTCCACGGGAGATTCCCCAATGAGCAGTTCTTC. Encoded protein: CASGVHGRFPNEQFF. V gene TRBV27 combines with J gene TRBJ2-1, with D maybe TRBD2 (6 bases). Trimming left V 8 bases short and J 6 bases short, with 20 bases between. The CDR3 has 15 amino acids. Germline values: CDR1 MNHEY, CDR2 SMNVEV (reference sequence).

The rearrangement uses TRBV14 and TRBJ2-1; TRBD2 agrees at 7 bases. Losses at the gene ends were 4 bases for V and 3 bases for J; bases not matched to a gene: 6. In germline, CDR1 is SGHDN, CDR2 FVKESK. The CDR3 covers 15 residues. CDR3 region: CASSRVGGSYNEQFF. CDR3 nucleotide sequence: TGTGCCAGCAGCCGAGTGGGCGGGAGCTACAATGAGCAGTTCTTC.

This clone was found once. The V and J genes are TRBV2 and TRBJ2-1, with D maybe TRBD1 (6 bases). Germline V gene lookup returns CDR1 SNHLY and CDR2 FYNNEI. The CDR3 consists of 16 residues. V dropped 5 bases and J dropped 0 bases, with 14 bases sitting between them. DNA of the CDR3: TGTGCCAGCAGTCTATCTGGGACACACTCCTACAATGAGCAGTTCTTC. This translates into CASSLSGTHSYNEQFF.

The chain recombines TRBV5-1 with TRBJ2-5; D may be TRBD2 (6 bases). The germline gives CDR1 SGHRS, CDR2 YFSETQ. Trimming took off 4 bases at V and 2 bases at J, with 15 bases between the two ends. This CDR3 contains 15 residues. CDR3 sequence: CASSAGTVEQETQYF. The DNA for the CDR3 is TGCGCCAGCAGCGCCGGGACTGTGGAACAAGAGACCCAGTACTTC.

This clone was recorded once. The rearrangement joins TRBV6-2 or TRBV6-3 to TRBJ1-2; D call uncertain. The CDR3 totals 14 residues. Germline V gene data show CDR1 as MNHEY and CDR2 as SVGEGT. V lost 2 bases and J lost 4, with 11 bases in between. The CDR3: CASSYGGTFYGYTF. The CDR3 bases are TGTGCCAGCAGTTACGGCGGCACCTTCTATGGCTACACCTTC.

This sequence joins TRBV6-2 or TRBV6-3 and TRBJ2-3; no firm D call. V dropped 2 bases and J dropped 2 bases, with 11 bases sitting between them. The germline V gene encodes CDR1 MNHEY and CDR2 SVGEGT. This CDR3 region has 15 residues. The CDR3 DNA reads TGTGCCAGCAGTTACCGGGCGGAAGCCACAGATACGCAGTATTTT. This sequence encodes CASSYRAEATDTQYF.

This sequence joins TRBV7-9 and TRBJ2-7, with D possibly being TRBD2 (5 bases). Trimming shortened V by 5 bases and J by 6 bases, and 14 bases separated the two germline ends. The CDR3 consists of 13 residues. CDR1 and CDR2 from the germline V gene are SEHNR and FQNEAQ (reference sequence). The CDR3 region is CASSRGTLREQYF. The CDR3 coding sequence is TGTGCCAGCAGCCGGGGTACCCTACGCGAGCAGTACTTC.

The count of this clone is one. The chain has TRBV7-9 and TRBJ1-3; D not resolved. This CDR3 has 15 residues. Germline V gives CDR1 SEHNR, CDR2 FQNEAQ (reference sequence). The V end was cut by 5 bases, the J end by 0 bases, with 11 bases between. Written as DNA, the CDR3 is TGTGCCAGCAGCCAGTTAACAAGCTCTGGAAACACCATATATTTT. Translated: CASSQLTSSGNTIYF.

V usage is TRBV29-1 and J usage is TRBJ1-2; TRBD1 matches 8 bases. Germline CDR1 and CDR2: SQVTM and ANQGSEA. With V trimmed by 7 bases and J by 4 bases, 8 bases remained unmatched. CDR3 length: 13 amino acids. The CDR3 DNA reads as TGCAGCGCCTTGACAGGGGAGGGCTATGGCTACACCTTC. Translation: CSALTGEGYGYTF.

The chain carries TRBV14 and TRBJ1-3; perhaps TRBD1 as D (5 bases). This CDR3 is 16 amino acids long. Between the trimmed V and J ends, which lost 0 bases and 4 bases, there was a span of 13 bases. Germline values: CDR1 SGHDN, CDR2 FVKESK. CDR3 in DNA: TGTGCCAGCAGCCAAGAGCTGGGGGTTTACGGAAACACCATATATTTT. Its translation: CASSQELGVYGNTIYF.